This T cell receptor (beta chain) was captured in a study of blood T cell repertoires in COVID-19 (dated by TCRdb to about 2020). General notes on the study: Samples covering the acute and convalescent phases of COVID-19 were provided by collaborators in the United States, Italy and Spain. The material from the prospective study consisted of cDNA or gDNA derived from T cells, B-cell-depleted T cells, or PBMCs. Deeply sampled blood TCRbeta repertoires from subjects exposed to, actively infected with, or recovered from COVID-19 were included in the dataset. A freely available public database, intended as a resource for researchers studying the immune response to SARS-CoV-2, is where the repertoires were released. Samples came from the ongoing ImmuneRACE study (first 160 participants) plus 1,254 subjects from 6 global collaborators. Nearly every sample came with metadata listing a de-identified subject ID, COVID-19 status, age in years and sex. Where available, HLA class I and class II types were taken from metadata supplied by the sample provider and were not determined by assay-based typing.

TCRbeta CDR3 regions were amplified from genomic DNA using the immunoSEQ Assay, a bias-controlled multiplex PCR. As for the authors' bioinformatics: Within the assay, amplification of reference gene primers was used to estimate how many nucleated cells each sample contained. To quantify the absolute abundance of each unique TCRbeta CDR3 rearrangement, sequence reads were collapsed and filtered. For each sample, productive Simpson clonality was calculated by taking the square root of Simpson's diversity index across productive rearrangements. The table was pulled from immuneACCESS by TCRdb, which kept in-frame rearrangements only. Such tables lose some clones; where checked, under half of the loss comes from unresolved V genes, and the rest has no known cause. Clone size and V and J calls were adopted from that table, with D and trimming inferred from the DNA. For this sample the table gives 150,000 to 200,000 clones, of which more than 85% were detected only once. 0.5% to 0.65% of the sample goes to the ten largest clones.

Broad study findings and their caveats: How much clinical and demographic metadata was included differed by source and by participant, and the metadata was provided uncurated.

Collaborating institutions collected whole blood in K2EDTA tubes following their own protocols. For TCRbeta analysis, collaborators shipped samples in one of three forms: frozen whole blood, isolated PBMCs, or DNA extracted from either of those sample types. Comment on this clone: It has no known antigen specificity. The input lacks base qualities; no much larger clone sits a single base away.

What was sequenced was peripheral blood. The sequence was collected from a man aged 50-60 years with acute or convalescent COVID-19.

The sequence in DNA is TGTGCCAGCAGCTCTGGGGTAGCGAGACCGGCGGAGCTGTTTTTT. It encodes CASSSGVARPAELFF. This chain is built from TRBV7-9 and TRBJ2-2; TRBD2 might be the D gene, on 5 matching bases. V and J are truncated by 4 bases and 10 bases respectively, leaving an intervening sequence of 19 bases. Counted from cysteine to phenylalanine, this CDR3 has 15 amino acids. The DNA shown is the 45-base CDR3, in frame from base 1. The germline V gene encodes CDR1 SEHNR and CDR2 FQNEAQ (reference sequence).